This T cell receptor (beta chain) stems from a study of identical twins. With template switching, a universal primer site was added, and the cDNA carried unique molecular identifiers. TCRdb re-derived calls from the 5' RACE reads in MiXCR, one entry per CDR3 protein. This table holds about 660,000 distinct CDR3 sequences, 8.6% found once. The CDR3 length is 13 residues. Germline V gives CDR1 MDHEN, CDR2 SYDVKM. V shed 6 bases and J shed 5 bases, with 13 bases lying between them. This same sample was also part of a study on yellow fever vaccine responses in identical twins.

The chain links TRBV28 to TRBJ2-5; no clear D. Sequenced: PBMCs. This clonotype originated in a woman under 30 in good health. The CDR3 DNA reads TGTGCCAGCAGCCCCAACAACCGGGAGACCCAGTACTTC. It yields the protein CASSPNNRETQYF. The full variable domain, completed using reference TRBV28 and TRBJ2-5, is DVKVTQSSRYLVKRTGEKVFLECVQDMDHENMFWYRQDPGLGLRLIYFSYDVKMKEKGDIPEGYSVSREKKERFSLILESASTNQTSMYLCASSPNNRETQYFGPGTRLLVL.